Below, 17 T cell receptor beta chains from the same sample are listed, as sequenced in a study of CD8 T cells in ankylosing spondylitis. MiXCR, applied by TCRdb to the 5' RACE reads, yields one record per CDR3 protein. The sample includes 30,000 to 45,000 distinct CDR3 sequences, 6% of them seen just once. The sample consisted of blood, either unsorted or a sorted T cell fraction (not recorded which). The origin of the receptors is a male donor with ankylosing spondylitis or in good health (not recorded which).

This clonotype was seen at least ten times. This sequence joins TRBV4-3 and TRBJ1-2; 7 bases fit TRBD1. Trimming removed 1 base from V and 4 bases from J; junction bases left unmatched: 6. Germline V gene lookup returns CDR1 LGHNA and CDR2 YSLEER. CDR3 size: 15 residues. The CDR3 nucleotides read TGCGCCAGCAGCCAAGTCAAGACAGGGATCTATGGCTACACCTTC. Translation gives CASSQVKTGIYGYTF.

This clonotype appeared many times. This chain connects TRBV19 to TRBJ2-1, with a tentative D call TRBD1 (6 bases). V was shortened by 5 bases and J by 7 bases, with 12 bases between the two germline ends. The germline CDR1 and CDR2 sequences are LNHDA and SQIVND (reference sequence). The CDR3 is made up of 13 amino acids. The CDR3 coding sequence is TGTGCCAGTAGTTCCCAGGGGACGAATGAGCAGTTCTTC. Amino acids: CASSSQGTNEQFF. The variable domain in full, with the rest retrieved from reference TRBV19 and TRBJ2-1, is DGGITQSPKYLFRKEGQNVTLSCEQNLNHDAMYWYRQDPGQGLRLIYYSQIVNDFQKGDIAEGYSVSREKKESFPLTVTSAQKNPTAFYLCASSSQGTNEQFFGPGTRLTVL.

This clonotype occurred many times. The V gene is TRBV27, the J gene TRBJ2-7, with D uncertain. Germline V gene sequence: CDR1 MNHEY, CDR2 SMNVEV (reference sequence). The CDR3 consists of 13 residues. V was shortened by 0 bases and J by 5 bases, with 8 bases between the two germline ends. The CDR3 spells CASSLSRQNEQYF. Written as DNA, the CDR3 is TGTGCCAGCAGTTTATCGAGGCAGAACGAGCAGTACTTC.

In its sample, this clonotype was seen many times. CDR3 residues: CASSEILGEQYF. DNA for the CDR3: TGTGCCAGCAGTGAAATCTTGGGGGAGCAGTACTTC. J is TRBJ2-7 and V is TRBV2, with D unclear. Trimming left V 2 bases short and J 7 bases short, with 9 bases between. Germline CDR1 SNHLY, CDR2 FYNNEI. The CDR3 contains 12 residues.

This clonotype was observed many times. V and J are TRBV3-1 and TRBJ2-1; 10 bases line up with TRBD2. J lost 5 bases, V lost 8 bases, and 6 bases had no gene match. Germline values: CDR1 LGHDT, CDR2 YNNKEL (reference sequence). This CDR3 is built from 14 residues. The CDR3 DNA is TGTGCCAGCTCCTGGACTAGCGGTGACAATGAGCAGTTCTTC. Encoded protein: CASSWTSGDNEQFF.

At least ten counts were recorded for this clonotype. The V and J genes are TRBV29-1 and TRBJ2-7; D gene unclear. The CDR3 runs 11 residues. V shed 2 bases and J shed 3 bases, with 5 bases lying between them. CDR1 is SQVTM, CDR2 ANQGSEA, per germline. The chain's CDR3 is CSVEKGYEQYF. In DNA, the CDR3 is TGCAGCGTTGAAAAGGGCTACGAGCAGTACTTC.

Ten or more counts support this clonotype. The chain links TRBV7-9 to TRBJ2-6, with D hard to call. Germline CDR1 SEHNR, CDR2 FQNEAQ (reference sequence). The CDR3 contains 16 residues. V was pared by 5 bases and J by 0 bases, with 11 bases between. The CDR3 coding sequence is TGTGCCAGCAGCGAACCTGGGCCCTCTGGGGCCAACGTCCTGACTTTC. Protein sequence: CASSEPGPSGANVLTF.

This clonotype was counted many times. The genes are TRBV5-1 and TRBJ2-3, with TRBD2 identical over 9 bases. V was clipped by 1 base and J by 2 bases; unmatched bases: 5. The germline gives CDR1 SGHRS, CDR2 YFSETQ. There are 16 residues in the CDR3. CDR3 amino acids: CASSLRASGNTDTQYF. In DNA form, the CDR3 reads TGCGCCAGCAGCTTGAGGGCTAGCGGGAACACAGATACGCAGTATTTT.

Ten or more counts support this clonotype. The chain carries TRBV11-2 and TRBJ2-1, with 8 bases aligning to TRBD1. V trimming: 3 bases; J trimming: 4 bases; junction bases outside the gene matches: 8. Germline assignment: CDR1 SGHAT and CDR2 FQNNGV. The length of the CDR3 is 16 residues. In DNA, the CDR3 is TGTGCCAGCAGCTTCGAAGGTCAGGGGGCTTACAATGAGCAGTTCTTC. It specifies CASSFEGQGAYNEQFF.

This clonotype was seen repeatedly, ten times or more. The chain joins TRBV20-1 to TRBJ1-1; the D is unclear. V lost 2 bases, J lost 1 base, and 8 bases lay in between. In germline, CDR1 is DFQATT, CDR2 SNEGSKA (reference sequence). CDR3 size: 13 residues. The DNA for the CDR3 is TGCAGTGCTAGACACCTCCAGAACACTGAAGCTTTCTTT. It codes for CSARHLQNTEAFF.

The sample holds many counts of this clonotype. The chain recombines TRBV24-1 with TRBJ2-1; 13 bases align to TRBD2. From germline, CDR1 is KGHDR and CDR2 SFDVKD. J gave up 3 bases and V 4 bases, and 11 bases lay outside the gene matches. The CDR3 is 19 amino acids. The CDR3 DNA follows: TGTGCCACCAGTGACCGAGTGACTAGCGGGAGGCAAGGCTACAATGAGCAGTTCTTC. Protein product: CATSDRVTSGRQGYNEQFF.

This clonotype was seen many times. The V and J genes are TRBV20-1 and TRBJ2-3; D is perhaps TRBD2 (7 bases). V was cut by 0 bases and J by 5 bases, with 15 bases left in between. Germline V gene data show CDR1 as DFQATT and CDR2 as SNEGSKA (reference sequence). The CDR3 contains 15 residues. CDR3 coding DNA: TGCAGTGCTAGAGATCCGGCGGGGGCAAAAGATACGCAGTATTTT. Translating gives CSARDPAGAKDTQYF.

This clonotype was counted many times. The V and J genes are TRBV4-2 and TRBJ2-6; 8 nucleotides match TRBD1. Trimming removed 2 bases from V and 4 bases from J; junction bases left unmatched: 7. CDR3 length: 17 amino acids. Germline CDR1 and CDR2: LGHNA and YNFKEQ. This chain's CDR3 is CASSQQSTGEGANVLTF. In nucleotides, the CDR3 is TGTGCCAGCAGCCAACAGTCGACAGGGGAGGGGGCCAACGTCCTGACTTTC.

This clonotype has at least ten counts. The rearrangement uses TRBV20-1 and TRBJ2-7; D might be TRBD1 (5 bases). The CDR3 length is 12 residues. Trimming stripped 6 bases from V and 7 bases from J, with 16 bases between. Germline CDR1 is DFQATT and CDR2 is SNEGSKA (reference sequence). The CDR3 DNA reads as TGCAGTGCAGTGCAGGGTAATGGGGAGCAGTACTTC. The encoded protein is CSAVQGNGEQYF.

This clonotype showed up many times. J is TRBJ1-2 and V is TRBV7-9; 8 bases are shared with TRBD1. V lost 5 bases, J lost 6 bases, and 2 bases stayed unmatched. The germline gives CDR1 SEHNR, CDR2 FQNEAQ (reference sequence). The CDR3 is made up of 12 amino acids. CDR3 nucleotide sequence: TGTGCCAGCAGCCAGGGGGCTCATGGCTACACCTTC. It yields the protein CASSQGAHGYTF.

This clonotype has ten or more counts. The CDR3 spells CASSQGDSPQHF. CDR3 nucleotides: TGTGCCAGCAGCCAAGGCGACTCGCCCCAGCATTTT. The chain recombines TRBV3-1 with TRBJ1-5; D not certain. This CDR3 contains 12 residues. The V end lost 1 base, the J end lost 9 bases, and 7 bases lay between the germline ends. Germline V gene lookup returns CDR1 LGHDT and CDR2 YNNKEL (reference sequence).

This clonotype was counted at least ten times. The chain recombines TRBV3-1 with TRBJ2-1; tentatively, D is TRBD2 (5 bases). This CDR3 is 13 amino acids long. Germline lookup yields CDR1 LGHDT and CDR2 YNNKEL (reference sequence). The ends were cut back, 0 bases at V and 9 bases at J, with 9 bases in the middle. For the CDR3, the DNA is TGTGCCAGCAGCCAAGATCGGGGAAGTGAGCAGTTCTTC. Amino acids: CASSQDRGSEQFF.